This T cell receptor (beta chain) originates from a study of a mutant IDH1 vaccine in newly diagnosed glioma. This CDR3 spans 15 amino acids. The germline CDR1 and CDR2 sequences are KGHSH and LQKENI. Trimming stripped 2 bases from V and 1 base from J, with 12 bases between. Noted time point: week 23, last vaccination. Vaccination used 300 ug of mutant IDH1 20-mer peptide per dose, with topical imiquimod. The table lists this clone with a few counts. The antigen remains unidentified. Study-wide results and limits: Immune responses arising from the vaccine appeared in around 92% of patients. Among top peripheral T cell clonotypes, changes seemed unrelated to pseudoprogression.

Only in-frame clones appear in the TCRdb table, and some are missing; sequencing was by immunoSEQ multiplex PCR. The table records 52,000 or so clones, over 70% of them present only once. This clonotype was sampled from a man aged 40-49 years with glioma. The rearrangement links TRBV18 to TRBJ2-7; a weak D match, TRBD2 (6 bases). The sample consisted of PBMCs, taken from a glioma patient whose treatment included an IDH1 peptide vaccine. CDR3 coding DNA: TGTGCCAGCTCACCAGGTCGGGGAGGATCCTACGAGCAGTACTTC. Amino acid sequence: CASSPGRGGSYEQYF.